These 19 T cell receptor beta chains were all obtained from the same sample, sequenced in a study of blood T cells in healthy people across ages. A J-beta primer mix and a sample-barcoded 5' primer were used in a second PCR of roughly 6 to 11 cycles. Each CDR3 protein is one row after TCRdb ran MiXCR on the 5' RACE reads. The sample contains 730,000 or so distinct CDR3 sequences, more than 40% of which appear only once. The sample was blood. Receptors were obtained from a woman in her sixties or seventies in good health.

This chain links TRBV7-3 with TRBJ2-1; D perhaps matches TRBD1 (6 bases). The CDR3 covers 17 residues. Looked up from germline, CDR1 is SGHTA and CDR2 is FQGTGA. The V gene lost 2 bases and the J gene lost 3 bases, with 17 bases spanning the gap. The DNA for the CDR3 is TGTGCCAGCAGCTTATACAGGACAGTAGGGCTCTACAATGAGCAGTTCTTC. This encodes CASSLYRTVGLYNEQFF.

The V gene is TRBV14, the J gene TRBJ2-3; no clear D gene. Trimming removed 3 bases from V and 6 bases from J, with 4 bases in between. Germline CDR1 and CDR2: SGHDN and FVKESK. This CDR3 region has 11 residues. DNA for the CDR3: TGTGCCAGCAGCCATGCGGATACGCAGTATTTT. Protein: CASSHADTQYF.

This clonotype was found a few times. V and J are TRBV20-1 and TRBJ2-1; 13 bases are shared with TRBD2. Germline V lookup: CDR1 DFQATT, CDR2 SNEGSKA (reference sequence). V shed 5 bases and J 7 bases; nucleotides not matched to a gene: 8. CDR3 length equals 15 residues. The CDR3 DNA is TGCAGTGCTCGCGCCGGACTAGCGGGAGTGAATGAGCAGTTCTTC. Protein sequence: CSARAGLAGVNEQFF.

This chain uses TRBV14 with TRBJ1-6; weak D call: TRBD1 (6 bases). The CDR3 covers 16 residues. Germline assignment: CDR1 SGHDN and CDR2 FVKESK. Trimming cost V 1 base and J 9 bases, with 16 bases left between them. The CDR3 is CASSQGSQGTSSPLHF. CDR3 sequence (DNA): TGTGCCAGCAGCCAAGGTTCACAGGGAACCAGTTCACCCCTCCACTTT.

In the case of this clonotype: The junction departs from germline at one end; a sequencing error may be responsible. The V call is TRBV10-3, the J call TRBJ2-4; no clear D. The closer fit of TRBJ2-7 to the DNA end suggests the J call may be wrong. From germline, CDR1 is ENHRY and CDR2 SYGVKD. CDR3 length: 12 amino acids. CDR3 bases: TGTGCCGTCAGTGAGTCGGTGGGCGAGCAGTACTTC. Translation: CAVSESVGEQYF.

The V gene is TRBV5-1, the J gene TRBJ1-2; maybe TRBD1 (6 bases). This CDR3 comprises 16 residues. Trimming pared 4 bases from V and 8 bases from J, leaving 24 bases between. Germline V gene lookup returns CDR1 SGHRS and CDR2 YFSETQ. The CDR3: CASSRDPGGGMGGYTF. The CDR3 DNA reads as TGCGCCAGCAGCAGGGACCCCGGTGGGGGCATGGGAGGCTACACCTTC.

The V and J genes are TRBV7-2 and TRBJ1-5; perhaps TRBD1 as D (6 bases). Trimming shortened V by 1 base and J by 5 bases, and 12 bases separated the two germline ends. Germline CDR1 and CDR2: SGHTA and FQGNSA. The CDR3 runs to 15 residues. The CDR3 loop is CASSLVGGLDQPQHF. The CDR3 bases are TGTGCCAGCAGCTTAGTAGGGGGGCTGGATCAGCCCCAGCATTTT.

The rearrangement links TRBV20-1 to TRBJ2-3, with 10 positions matching TRBD2. The CDR3 totals 15 residues. V was clipped by 6 bases and J by 4 bases; unmatched bases: 10. CDR1 DFQATT and CDR2 SNEGSKA come from the germline V gene (reference sequence). This CDR3 is CSAQGVAGGPDTQYF. DNA of the CDR3: TGCAGTGCGCAGGGGGTAGCGGGGGGCCCAGATACGCAGTATTTT.

The chain couples TRBV5-1 to TRBJ2-4; no clear D. V was trimmed by 1 base and J by 0 bases, leaving 5 bases between them. The CDR3 runs to 14 residues. Germline V gene sequence: CDR1 SGHRS, CDR2 YFSETQ. CDR3 in DNA: TGCGCCAGCAGCTTGAACGAAGCCAAAAACATTCAGTACTTC. Translation: CASSLNEAKNIQYF.

This clonotype turned up a few times. The V gene is TRBV7-2, the J gene TRBJ2-7; D possibly uses TRBD1 or TRBD2 (7 bases each). This CDR3 has 18 residues. Germline-derived CDR1 and CDR2 are SGHTA and FQGNSA. Trimming removed 5 bases from V and 0 bases from J, with 23 bases in between. CDR3 nucleotides: TGTGCCAGCAGCCGATCAAGACAAAGCGGGACAGTCTCCTACGAGCAGTACTTC. Protein: CASSRSRQSGTVSYEQYF.

The rearrangement uses TRBV7-9 and TRBJ1-2; D uncertain. The germline V gene encodes CDR1 SEHNR and CDR2 FQNEAQ (reference sequence). The CDR3 runs 17 residues. V was shortened by 0 bases and J by 1 base, with 15 bases between the two germline ends. The DNA of the CDR3 is TGTGCCAGCAGCTTAGCGGGGTCCATGAAGGATAACTATGGCTACACCTTC. Its translation is CASSLAGSMKDNYGYTF.

In its sample, this clonotype was seen many times. The V gene is TRBV29-1, the J gene TRBJ2-7; perhaps TRBD1 as D (5 bases). The CDR3 extends over 14 amino acids. The germline gives CDR1 SQVTM, CDR2 ANQGSEA. The V gene lost 6 bases and the J gene lost 5 bases, with 20 bases spanning the gap. CDR3 residues: CSVPKGQGMDEQYF. The CDR3 coding sequence is TGCAGCGTCCCAAAGGGGCAGGGAATGGACGAGCAGTACTTC.

For this clonotype: At one boundary the junction diverges from the germline segment, which might be a read error. The chain couples TRBV20-1 to TRBJ2-7, with 10 nucleotides matching TRBD1. The germline gives CDR1 DFQATT, CDR2 SNEGSKA (reference sequence). There are 12 residues in the CDR3. CDR3 loop: CRARQGAYEQYF. DNA of the CDR3: TGCAGGGCTAGACAGGGGGCTTACGAGCAGTACTTC.

The chain uses TRBV6-5 and TRBJ2-7; no definite D call. This CDR3 is built from 14 residues. Per the germline V gene, CDR1 is MNHEY and CDR2 is SVGAGI. Trimming pared 8 bases from V and 7 bases from J, leaving 21 bases between. The chain's CDR3 is CASSAAPLYNEQYF. CDR3 nucleotide sequence: TGTGCCAGCTCCGCTGCCCCTCTCTACAATGAGCAGTACTTC.

The table lists this clonotype with a few counts. The rearrangement links TRBV9 to TRBJ2-7; 15 nucleotides align to TRBD2. CDR1 and CDR2 from the germline V gene are SGDLS and YYNGEE. The CDR3 is 19 residues long. V shed 4 bases and J 4 bases; nucleotides not matched to a gene: 15. CDR3 sequence (DNA): TGTGCCAGCAGCCCTCGGGGACTAGCGGGGGGATCAAAACCGTACGAGCAGTACTTC. It is translated as CASSPRGLAGGSKPYEQYF.

This clonotype was found a few times. The chain links TRBV15 to TRBJ2-3; D is undetermined. In germline, CDR1 is LNHNV, CDR2 YYDKDF (reference sequence). Trimming shortened V by 1 base and J by 2 bases, and 10 bases separated the two germline ends. The CDR3 spans 15 residues. This CDR3 is CATSRVLEDTDTQYF. CDR3 nucleotide sequence: TGTGCCACCAGCAGAGTTCTAGAAGACACAGATACGCAGTATTTT.

The chain is built from TRBV12-3 or TRBV12-4 and TRBJ2-2, with 12 bases lining up with TRBD2. This CDR3 spans 16 amino acids. After removal of 1 base from V and 5 bases from J, the junction contained 2 bases not matched to a gene. For the CDR3, the DNA is TGTGCCAGCAGTTTAGGACTAGCGGGAGTTACCGGGGAGCTGTTTTTT. Translated: CASSLGLAGVTGELFF.

This chain links TRBV7-9 with TRBJ2-1; D not resolved. This CDR3 region has 16 residues. Trimming took 1 base from V and 2 from J, leaving 12 bases between them. Germline values: CDR1 SEHNR, CDR2 FQNEAQ (reference sequence). CDR3 bases: TGTGCCAGCAGCTTAGTCAGGCGTATAACCTACAATGAGCAGTTCTTC. This sequence encodes CASSLVRRITYNEQFF.

This clonotype occurred a few times. The chain is built from TRBV7-2 and TRBJ2-1, with a tentative D call TRBD2 (6 bases). Trimming took 4 bases from V and 2 from J, leaving 9 bases between them. Per germline, CDR1 SGHTA and CDR2 FQGNSA. CDR3 length: 14 amino acids. The CDR3: CASSYGTPYNEQFF. The CDR3 DNA reads as TGTGCCAGCAGCTACGGGACTCCCTACAATGAGCAGTTCTTC.